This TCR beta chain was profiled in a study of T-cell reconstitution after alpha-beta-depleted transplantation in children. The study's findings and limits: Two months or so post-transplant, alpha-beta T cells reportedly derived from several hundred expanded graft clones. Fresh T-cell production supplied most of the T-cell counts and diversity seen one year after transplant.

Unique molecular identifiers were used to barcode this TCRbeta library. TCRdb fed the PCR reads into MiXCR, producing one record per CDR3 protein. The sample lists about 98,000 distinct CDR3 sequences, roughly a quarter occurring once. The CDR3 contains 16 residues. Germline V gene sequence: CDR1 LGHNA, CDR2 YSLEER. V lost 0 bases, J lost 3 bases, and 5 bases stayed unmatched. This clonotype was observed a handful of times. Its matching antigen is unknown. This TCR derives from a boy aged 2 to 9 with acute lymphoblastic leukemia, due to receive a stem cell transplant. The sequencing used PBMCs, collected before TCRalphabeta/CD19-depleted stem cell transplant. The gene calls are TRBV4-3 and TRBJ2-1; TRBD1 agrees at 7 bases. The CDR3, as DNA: TGCGCCAGCAGCCAAGATAAGGACAGGTACTACAATGAGCAGTTCTTC. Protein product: CASSQDKDRYYNEQFF.